Following are 13 T cell receptor beta chains from one sample sequenced in a study of T cells after yellow fever vaccination. MiXCR, run by TCRdb on the 5' RACE reads, gives a single entry per CDR3 protein. Altogether hundreds of thousands of distinct CDR3 sequences are present, over 9% being singletons, with the ten largest covering approximately 15%. Sequences were derived from PBMCs, sampled on the day of the yellow fever booster vaccination. The receptors were gathered from a man younger than 40 who received the YFV17D yellow fever vaccine.

The chain carries TRBV5-1 and TRBJ2-4, with D tentatively TRBD1 or TRBD2 (5 bases each). Trimming removed 4 bases from V and 0 bases from J, with 11 bases in between. The length of the CDR3 is 15 residues. Per germline, CDR1 SGHRS and CDR2 YFSETQ. The DNA for the CDR3 is TGCGCCAGCAGCGTGGGGGATCCAGCCAAAAACATTCAGTACTTC. It yields the protein CASSVGDPAKNIQYF.

This clonotype was found a few times. The chain recombines TRBV3-1 with TRBJ2-5; either TRBD1 or TRBD2 may supply D (5 bases each). The CDR3 totals 15 residues. Germline V CDR1 and CDR2: LGHDT, YNNKEL (reference sequence). V lost 5 bases to trimming and J lost 5 bases, with 18 bases between them. Written as DNA, the CDR3 is TGTGCCAGCAGCGAACTTGGGGCGCCGGGGGAGACCCAGTACTTC. Encoded protein: CASSELGAPGETQYF.

Points on this clonotype: The junction departs from germline at one end; a sequencing error may be responsible. The chain recombines TRBV20-1 with TRBJ2-7; TRBD2 aligns across 8 bases. Germline CDR1 and CDR2: DFQATT and SNEGSKA (reference sequence). The CDR3 sequence is 16 residues long. The CDR3 loop reads CCARDRSSGSIYEQYF. DNA for the CDR3: TGCTGTGCTAGAGATCGGTCAAGCGGGAGTATATACGAGCAGTACTTC.

This clonotype showed up just a few times. This CDR3 is CASSSPKELKTQYF. CDR3 nucleotide sequence: TGTGCCAGCAGTTCCCCTAAAGAGCTGAAGACCCAGTACTTC. This rearrangement joins TRBV6-5 to TRBJ2-5; D is uncertain. The V end lost 4 bases, the J end lost 6 bases, and 15 bases lay between the germline ends. The CDR3 covers 14 residues. The germline V gene has CDR1 MNHEY and CDR2 SVGAGI.

Concerning this clonotype itself: A much more abundant neighbour one base away suggests this may be a read error. This sequence joins TRBV5-6 and TRBJ2-7; no clear D gene. Trimming removed 1 base at V and 3 bases at J, with 11 bases between. The CDR3 sequence is 14 residues long. Germline CDR1 reads SGHDT; CDR2 reads YYEEEE. CDR3 bases: TGTGCCAGCAGCTTGATCGGGTTTGGCTACGAGCAGTACTTC. The encoded protein is CASSLIGFGYEQYF.

This clonotype has only a few counts. This sequence joins TRBV5-1 and TRBJ2-1; D unclear. Trimming left V 3 bases short and J 6 bases short, with 10 bases between. CDR3 length: 13 amino acids. Germline loops: CDR1 SGHRS, CDR2 YFSETQ. This CDR3 is CASSSSGFNEQFF. The CDR3 region has the DNA TGCGCCAGCAGCTCCTCAGGTTTCAATGAGCAGTTCTTC.

This clonotype was seen a few times. The chain uses TRBV20-1 and TRBJ2-2; D gene ambiguous. The CDR3 totals 11 residues. V was clipped by 5 bases and J by 4 bases, with 5 bases between them. Germline V CDR1 and CDR2: DFQATT, SNEGSKA (reference sequence). As DNA, the CDR3 is TGCAGTGCTTTTAGCACCGGGGAGCTGTTTTTT. Protein sequence: CSAFSTGELFF.

This clonotype was detected a few times. The chain joins TRBV29-1 to TRBJ2-5; a weak D match, TRBD2 (5 bases). The CDR3 has 19 residues. Germline CDR1 is SQVTM and CDR2 is ANQGSEA. CDR3 nucleotide sequence: TGCAGTAGCGCTGCTCCCCCCCGCCACCGGTCAGACGGAAAAGAGACCCAGTACTTC. Translated, it gives CSSAAPPRHRSDGKETQYF.

This clonotype was seen a handful of times. The genes are TRBV9 and TRBJ1-1; perhaps TRBD1 as D (5 bases). Germline lookup yields CDR1 SGDLS and CDR2 YYNGEE. Deletions cut 0 bases from V and 10 bases from J, with 10 bases between. CDR3 length: 12 residues. CDR3 DNA: TGTGCCAGCAGCGTAGGAAAGGGGCTAGCTTTCTTT. Its protein product is CASSVGKGLAFF.

This clonotype was observed a handful of times. This chain uses TRBV28 with TRBJ2-2; D gene ambiguous. Germline V gene data show CDR1 as MDHEN and CDR2 as SYDVKM. V was shortened by 3 bases and J by 0 bases, with 8 bases between the two germline ends. The CDR3 runs 15 residues. CDR3 sequence reads: CASSFSQTNTGELFF. CDR3 nucleotide sequence: TGTGCCAGCAGTTTTTCCCAGACGAACACCGGGGAGCTGTTTTTT.

V gene TRBV20-1 combines with J gene TRBJ2-3; D is unresolved. CDR3 length equals 16 residues. Germline CDR1 and CDR2: DFQATT and SNEGSKA (reference sequence). Between the trimmed V and J ends, which lost 1 base and 0 bases, there was a span of 14 bases. The CDR3 DNA sequence: TGCAGTGCTAGAGTCCCACTCAGGATTAGCACAGATACGCAGTATTTT. Its translation: CSARVPLRISTDTQYF.

This chain uses TRBV9 with TRBJ2-4; 8 positions match TRBD2. The CDR3 covers 14 residues. The germline V gene has CDR1 SGDLS and CDR2 YYNGEE. V was clipped by 7 bases and J by 6 bases; unmatched bases: 9. The CDR3, as DNA: TGTGCCAGCGCCCTTTCCGGGGGGGGAAACATTCAGTACTTC. It translates to CASALSGGGNIQYF.

The chain has TRBV7-6 and TRBJ2-5; D is unresolved. Germline V gives CDR1 SGHVS, CDR2 FNYEAQ. V lost 0 bases, J lost 2 bases, and 7 bases lay in between. The CDR3 sequence is 14 residues long. The CDR3 DNA sequence: TGTGCCAGCAGCTTAGCTGCGTTACAAGAGACCCAGTACTTC. Translating it yields CASSLAALQETQYF.